The TCR beta chain described here comes from a study of blood T cells in healthy people across ages. Whole-study findings and limits: Older individuals had lower TCR beta diversity per million T cells (the decline was roughly linear). TCR beta diversity correlated strongly with naive T cell percentage.

Trimming removed 5 bases at V and 4 bases at J, with 18 bases between. CDR3 size: 15 residues. Germline assignment: CDR1 MDHEN and CDR2 SYDVKM. On this clonotype: Antigen: not known.

Primers used in a second PCR of roughly 6 to 11 cycles were a sample-barcoded 5' primer and a J-beta primer mix. Sequencing yielded, for each sample, at least 2.5 million paired-end reads carrying CDR3. TCRdb ran MiXCR on the 5' RACE reads and lists one entry per CDR3 protein. The data contain about 780,000 distinct CDR3 sequences, under 80% of them seen just once; the ten biggest clones take up around 30%. Sequencing used blood. This chain joins TRBV28 and TRBJ2-7; D is possibly TRBD2 (5 bases). This TCR was recovered from a man aged 25-40 years in good health. Written as DNA, the CDR3 is TGTGCCAGCAGTCCTTACGTATCGGGGTTATACGAGCAGTACTTC. Protein product: CASSPYVSGLYEQYF.